The rows below give T cell receptor beta chains drawn from one sample of a study of blood T cell repertoires in COVID-19. Data came from immunoSEQ multiplex PCR; TCRdb stores just in-frame clones and leaves some out. The sample lists about 300,000 clones; roughly 91% were seen once. The sequenced sample was PBMCs or T cells enriched from blood (not recorded which). The origin of the receptors is a woman between 45 and 60 years old who had been exposed to COVID-19. Each CDR3 is given with its conserved first and last residue. Each record gives: J gene, clone size, V gene, D gene, CDR3 protein, CDR3 DNA. D genes are given only for firm matches. Size is stated for part of the rows, as once, few or many counts, or as a class when the clone is expanded.

>TRBJ1-6|few|TRBV27|TRBD1
CASSLGGQGYKVHF
TGTGCCAGCAGTTTAGGGGGACAGGGGTACAAGGTCCACTTT
>TRBJ1-4|-|TRBV5-6|TRBD1
CASSPTGTVNEKLFF
TGTGCCAGCAGCCCGACGGGGACAGTCAATGAAAAACTGTTTTTT
>TRBJ2-4|-|TRBV28|TRBD1
CASSTLETGIGSKNIQYF
TGTGCCAGCAGTACTTTGGAGACAGGGATTGGTTCCAAAAACATTCAGTACTTC
>TRBJ2-3|-|TRBV15|-
CATSRDHGSVRDTQYF
TGTGCCACCAGCAGAGATCATGGATCAGTGCGGGATACGCAGTATTTT
>TRBJ2-6|-|TRBV5-8|TRBD2
CASSLRGEGANVLTF
TGTGCCAGCAGCCTGCGGGGGGAAGGGGCCAACGTCCTGACTTTC
>TRBJ2-1|-|TRBV5-6|TRBD1
CASSWGIGTEIPLDEQFF
TGTGCCAGCAGCTGGGGGATTGGGACAGAGATTCCTTTGGATGAGCAGTTCTTC
>TRBJ2-7|-|TRBV11-2|-
CASRQGGTYEQYF
TGTGCCAGCAGGCAGGGGGGCACATACGAGCAGTACTTC
>TRBJ1-1|once|TRBV28|TRBD1
CASSWTGGGTEAFF
TGTGCCAGCAGTTGGACAGGGGGCGGCACTGAAGCTTTCTTT
>TRBJ2-7|-|TRBV29-1|-
CSAQTGNYEQYF
TGCAGCGCCCAAACAGGGAACTACGAGCAGTACTTC
>TRBJ2-2|-|TRBV28|-
CASTRAGELFF
TGTGCCAGCACCCGAGCCGGGGAGCTGTTTTTT
>TRBJ2-6|-|TRBV5-1|TRBD1
CASSLAGTGVFSGANVLTF
TGCGCCAGCAGCTTGGCCGGGACAGGGGTTTTTTCTGGGGCCAACGTCCTGACTTTC
>TRBJ2-3|-|TRBV30|TRBD1
CAWSARGPADTQYF
TGTGCCTGGAGTGCGAGGGGGCCCGCAGATACGCAGTATTTT
>TRBJ1-5|-|TRBV18|-
CASSPLTGPGQPQHF
TGTGCCAGCTCACCCCTTACTGGCCCGGGTCAGCCCCAGCATTTT
>TRBJ1-1|-|TRBV5-5|-
CASSWAGLGTEAFF
TGTGCCAGCAGCTGGGCAGGGCTGGGAACTGAAGCTTTCTTT
>TRBJ2-2|-|TRBV2|TRBD1
CASSEGTGGGGELFF
TGTGCCAGCAGTGAAGGGACAGGGGGCGGAGGGGAGCTGTTTTTT
>TRBJ1-5|once|TRBV3-1/TRBV3-2|TRBD1
CASSQGDLGDRFNQPQHF
TGTGCCAGCAGCCAAGGGGATTTGGGGGACAGGTTCAATCAGCCCCAGCATTTT
>TRBJ2-2|few|TRBV9|-
CASSPPWGGAGGELFF
TGTGCCAGCAGCCCGCCTTGGGGGGGCGCAGGCGGGGAGCTGTTTTTT
>TRBJ1-5|-|TRBV28|-
CASTDQGGNQPQHF
TGTGCCAGCACCGATCAAGGGGGCAATCAGCCCCAGCATTTT
>TRBJ1-1|-|TRBV19|-
CASSTSATQNTEAFF
TGTGCCAGTAGTACAAGTGCGACACAGAACACTGAAGCTTTCTTT
>TRBJ1-2|-|TRBV7-9|TRBD1
CASSRRQGVNYGYTF
TGTGCCAGCAGCCGACGACAGGGGGTTAACTATGGCTACACCTTC
>TRBJ1-3|-|TRBV5-6|-
CASSLNRDYPTRSTIYF
TGTGCCAGCAGCTTAAACAGGGACTATCCGACGCGCAGCACCATATATTTT
>TRBJ2-1|-|TRBV5-5|-
CASSLDLQTYNEQFF
TGTGCCAGCAGCTTGGATTTGCAGACCTACAATGAGCAGTTCTTC
>TRBJ2-6|-|TRBV2|-
CASTGNSGANVLTF
TGTGCCAGCACGGGGAACTCTGGGGCCAACGTCCTGACTTTC
>TRBJ1-2|-|TRBV7-2|-
CASGLGTYGYTF
TGTGCCAGCGGACTGGGTACATATGGCTACACCTTC
>TRBJ2-1|-|TRBV5-8|-
CASSLRRVRRDNEQFF
TGTGCCAGCAGCTTGAGGCGCGTCAGGCGGGACAATGAGCAGTTCTTC
>TRBJ2-7|-|TRBV3-1/TRBV3-2|TRBD2
CASSHAGETYEQYF
TGTGCCAGCAGCCACGCGGGGGAGACCTACGAGCAGTACTTC
>TRBJ1-3|-|TRBV4-1|-
CASSSGSGNTIYF
TGCGCCAGCAGCTCAGGTTCTGGAAACACCATATATTTT
>TRBJ1-1|-|TRBV5-1|-
CASSVQITGSTAEAFF
TGCGCCAGCAGCGTACAGATTACAGGGTCCACCGCTGAAGCTTTCTTT
>TRBJ1-5|-|TRBV19|-
CASKRVQWGNQPQHF
TGTGCCAGTAAGCGGGTTCAATGGGGCAATCAGCCCCAGCATTTT
>TRBJ2-2|-|TRBV10-3|TRBD1
CAIRKGQAISNTGELFF
TGTGCCATCAGGAAAGGACAGGCGATTTCGAACACCGGGGAGCTGTTTTTT
>TRBJ1-5|-|TRBV24-1|-
CATSDSGSNQPQHF
TGTGCCACCAGTGATTCAGGTAGCAATCAGCCCCAGCATTTT